A selection of T cell receptor beta chains follows, all from one sample in a study of cytomegalovirus exposure and HLA in healthy donors. Clones were sequenced by immunoSEQ multiplex PCR, and TCRdb holds only the in-frame ones, with some missing. Seen in this sample are around 200,000 clones; the ten most common clones hold roughly 0.89%. The sample comprised PBMCs. All receptors derive from a woman in her thirties in good health and CMV-seropositive. Each CDR3 is given with its conserved first and last residue. D genes are given only for firm matches.

V	length	J	D	CDR3	DNA
TRBV2	16	TRBJ1-1	.	CASSLAGAAMNTEAFF	TGTGCCAGCAGTCTGGCGGGCGCAGCCATGAACACTGAAGCTTTCTTT
TRBV2	14	TRBJ1-6	.	CASSDREVPSPLHF	TGTGCCAGCAGTGATCGGGAGGTCCCCTCACCCCTCCACTTT
TRBV15	16	TRBJ1-4	TRBD1	CATSIRTGMPNEKLFF	TGTGCCACCAGCATCCGGACAGGGATGCCTAATGAAAAACTGTTTTTT
TRBV9	14	TRBJ2-3	TRBD2	CASSSGTSDYTQYF	TGTGCCAGCAGCAGCGGGACTAGCGACTATACGCAGTATTTT
TRBV7-8	14	TRBJ2-7	TRBD1	CASSWDRELREQYF	TGTGCCAGCAGCTGGGACAGGGAACTGAGGGAGCAGTACTTC
TRBV19	16	TRBJ2-1	TRBD2	CASSPRTSGRGDEQFF	TGTGCCAGTAGTCCTAGGACTAGCGGCAGAGGGGATGAGCAGTTCTTC
TRBV19	15	TRBJ1-2	TRBD1	CASSPDRGRGSGYTF	TGTGCCAGTAGTCCCGACAGGGGACGGGGGTCTGGCTACACCTTC
TRBV9	16	TRBJ2-4	TRBD2	CASSVGTSGRGMFQYF	TGTGCCAGCAGCGTAGGTACTAGCGGGAGGGGAATGTTTCAGTACTTC
TRBV7-6	15	TRBJ2-7	.	CASSYSQTSSYEQYF	TGTGCCAGCAGCTACAGCCAAACTAGCTCCTACGAGCAGTACTTC
TRBV6-5	12	TRBJ1-2	.	CASRLHGFGYTF	TGTGCCAGCAGACTACATGGGTTCGGCTACACCTTC
TRBV9	14	TRBJ1-1	TRBD1	CASSVGQGTTGAFF	TGTGCCAGCAGCGTAGGACAGGGGACAACCGGAGCTTTCTTT
TRBV6-5	15	TRBJ1-6	TRBD1	CASSPRTGYRSPLHF	TGTGCCAGCAGCCCGAGGACAGGGTATCGCTCACCCCTCCACTTT
TRBV6-1	15	TRBJ1-2	.	CASSERPGGNYGYTF	TGTGCCAGCAGTGAGCGTCCAGGAGGTAACTATGGCTACACCTTC
TRBV27	16	TRBJ1-1	.	CARTRPTWVEVSVAFF	TGTGCCCGTACACGCCCTACCTGGGTGGAGGTGAGTGTAGCTTTCTTT
TRBV5-1	16	TRBJ2-3	TRBD2	CASSAGLAGDTDTQYF	TGCGCCAGCAGCGCCGGACTAGCGGGAGACACAGATACGCAGTATTTT
TRBV4-1	15	TRBJ1-2	TRBD1	CASSQADQGAQGYTF	TGCGCCAGCAGCCAAGCTGACCAGGGGGCGCAGGGCTACACCTTC
TRBV15	15	TRBJ1-1	TRBD1	CATSRDSGGWTEAFF	TGTGCCACCAGCAGGGACTCAGGGGGCTGGACTGAAGCTTTCTTT
TRBV7-9	15	TRBJ1-6	.	CASSLQGGGHSPLHF	TGTGCCAGCAGCTTACAGGGAGGGGGTCATTCACCCCTCCACTTT
TRBV11-2	15	TRBJ2-1	TRBD2	CASRGGLGGYNEQFF	TGTGCCAGCAGGGGGGGGTTGGGGGGCTACAATGAGCAGTTCTTC
TRBV28	13	TRBJ1-1	.	CASLTDSYTEAFF	TGTGCCAGCCTGACAGACAGCTACACTGAAGCTTTCTTT
TRBV6-1	14	TRBJ1-1	.	CASSYDGGDTEAFF	TGTGCCAGCAGCTACGACGGGGGGGATACTGAAGCTTTCTTT
TRBV6-5	12	TRBJ1-5	.	CASGGGNQPQHF	TGTGCCAGCGGAGGTGGTAATCAGCCCCAGCATTTT
TRBV7-9	12	TRBJ1-6	TRBD1	CASSEDRVALHF	TGTGCCAGCAGCGAAGACAGGGTGGCCCTCCACTTT
TRBV12-5	13	TRBJ1-2	.	CASGLWGRSGYTF	TGTGCTAGTGGTTTGTGGGGCAGGTCTGGCTACACCTTC
TRBV7-5	14	TRBJ1-1	.	CVRSLQGGSTEAFF	TGTGTCAGAAGCCTACAGGGTGGGAGCACTGAAGCTTTCTTT
TRBV7-8	15	TRBJ2-1	TRBD1	CASSYDRGSYNEQFF	TGTGCCAGCAGCTACGACAGGGGGAGCTACAATGAGCAGTTCTTC
TRBV5-1	13	TRBJ1-1	.	CASSLEGNTEAFF	TGCGCCAGCAGCTTAGAGGGTAACACTGAAGCTTTCTTT
TRBV10-3	12	TRBJ2-5	.	CAISGSRETQYF	TGTGCCATCAGTGGGTCACGGGAGACCCAGTACTTC
TRBV9	15	TRBJ2-3	.	CASSPGQGSTDTQYF	TGTGCCAGCAGCCCAGGGCAGGGAAGCACAGATACGCAGTATTTT
TRBV2	14	TRBJ1-1	.	CASQTEQMNTEAFF	TGTGCCAGCCAGACAGAACAAATGAACACTGAAGCTTTCTTT